Included here is one T cell receptor (beta chain) sequence, with context. Its specificity is not known. This specimen comes from a study of shared clonotypes between healthy human individuals. Study-level points and caveats: Generally, naive subsets came out with larger estimated richness than memory subsets.

Per germline, CDR1 MDHEN and CDR2 SYDVKM. J gave up 6 bases and V 4 bases, and 8 bases lay outside the gene matches. CDR3 size: 15 residues. An even split of each subset's genomic DNA across several immunoSEQ plates was performed. This table comes from immunoSEQ multiplex PCR, and its TCRdb copy is limited to in-frame clones, with some not included. The sample lists approximately 1,500,000 clones; 95% to 99% were seen once. The J gene is TRBJ2-1, the V gene TRBV28, with TRBD2 identical over 8 bases. The TCR sequence derives from a man aged 30-40 years in good health. The sequenced material came from naive CD4+ T cells sorted from blood. Subset: CD45RA+ positively selected. CDR3 amino acids: CASSSPGGPRNEQFF. In DNA form, the CDR3 reads TGTGCCAGCAGTTCACCGGGAGGGCCGCGCAATGAGCAGTTCTTC.